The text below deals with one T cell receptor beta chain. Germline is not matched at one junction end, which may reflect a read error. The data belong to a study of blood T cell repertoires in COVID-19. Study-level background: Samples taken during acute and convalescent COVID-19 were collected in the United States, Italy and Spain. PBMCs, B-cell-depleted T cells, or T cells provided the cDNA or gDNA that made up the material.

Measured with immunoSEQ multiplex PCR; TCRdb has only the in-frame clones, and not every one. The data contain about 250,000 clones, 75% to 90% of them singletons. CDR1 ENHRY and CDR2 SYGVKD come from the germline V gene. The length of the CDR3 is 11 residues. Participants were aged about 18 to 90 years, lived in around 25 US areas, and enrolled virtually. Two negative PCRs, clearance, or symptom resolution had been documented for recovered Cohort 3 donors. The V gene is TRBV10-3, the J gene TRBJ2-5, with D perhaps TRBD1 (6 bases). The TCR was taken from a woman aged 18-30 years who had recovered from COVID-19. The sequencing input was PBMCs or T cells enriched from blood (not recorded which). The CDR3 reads CATGVGDTRYF. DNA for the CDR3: TGTGCCACCGGGGTTGGGGACACCCGGTACTTC.